The text below deals with one T cell receptor beta chain. This record belongs to a study of cytomegalovirus exposure and HLA in healthy donors. The PCR made use of 60 Vbeta and 13 Jbeta primers. Clones were sequenced by immunoSEQ multiplex PCR, and TCRdb holds only the in-frame ones, with some missing. The sample holds over 120,000 clones, approximately 80% seen once. Germline CDR1 MNHEY, CDR2 SVGAGI. The CDR3 runs to 15 residues. V was clipped by 0 bases and J by 4 bases, with 13 bases between them. The clonotype originates from a man aged 50 to 60 in good health and CMV-seronegative. This chain joins TRBV6-5 and TRBJ2-7; possibly TRBD1 for D (5 bases). Material for sequencing was PBMCs. The CDR3 DNA reads as TGTGCCAGCAGTTACTCGAACCAGGGCAAATACGAGCAGTACTTC. Protein product: CASSYSNQGKYEQYF.